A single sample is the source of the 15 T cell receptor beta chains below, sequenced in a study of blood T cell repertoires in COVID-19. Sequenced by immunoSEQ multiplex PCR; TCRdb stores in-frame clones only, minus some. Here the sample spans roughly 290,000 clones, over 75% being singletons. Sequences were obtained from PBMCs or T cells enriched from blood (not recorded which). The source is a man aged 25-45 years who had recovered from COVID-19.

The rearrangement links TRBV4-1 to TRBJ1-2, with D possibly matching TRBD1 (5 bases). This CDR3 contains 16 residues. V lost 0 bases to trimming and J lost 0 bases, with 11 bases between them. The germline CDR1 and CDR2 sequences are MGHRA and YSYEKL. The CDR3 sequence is CASSQDIGTANYGYTF. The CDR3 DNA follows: TGCGCCAGCAGCCAAGATATAGGGACTGCTAACTATGGCTACACCTTC.

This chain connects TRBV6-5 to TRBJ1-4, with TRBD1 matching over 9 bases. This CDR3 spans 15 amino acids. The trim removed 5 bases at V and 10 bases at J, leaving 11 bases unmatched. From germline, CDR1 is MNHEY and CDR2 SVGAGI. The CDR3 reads CASSTQGARGRKLFF. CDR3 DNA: TGTGCCAGCAGTACACAGGGGGCGAGGGGTCGAAAACTGTTTTTT.

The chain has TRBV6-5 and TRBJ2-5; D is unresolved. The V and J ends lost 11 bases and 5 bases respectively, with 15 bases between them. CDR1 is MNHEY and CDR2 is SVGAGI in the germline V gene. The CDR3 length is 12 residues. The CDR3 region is CAVSTVWETQYF. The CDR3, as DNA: TGTGCCGTCTCCACGGTTTGGGAGACCCAGTACTTC.

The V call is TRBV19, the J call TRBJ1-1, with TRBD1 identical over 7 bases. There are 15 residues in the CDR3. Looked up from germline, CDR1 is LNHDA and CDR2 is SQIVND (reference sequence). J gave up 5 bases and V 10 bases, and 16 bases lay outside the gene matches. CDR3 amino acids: CATRRDRYFGTEAFF. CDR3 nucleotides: TGTGCCACTAGGCGGGACAGATATTTCGGGACTGAAGCTTTCTTT.

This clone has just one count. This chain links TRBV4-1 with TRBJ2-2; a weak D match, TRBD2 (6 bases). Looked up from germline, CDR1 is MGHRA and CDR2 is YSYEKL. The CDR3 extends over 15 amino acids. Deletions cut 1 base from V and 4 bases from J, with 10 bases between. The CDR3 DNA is TGCGCCAGCAGCCAAGGGGGACTGTCCACCGGGGAGCTGTTTTTT. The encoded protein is CASSQGGLSTGELFF.

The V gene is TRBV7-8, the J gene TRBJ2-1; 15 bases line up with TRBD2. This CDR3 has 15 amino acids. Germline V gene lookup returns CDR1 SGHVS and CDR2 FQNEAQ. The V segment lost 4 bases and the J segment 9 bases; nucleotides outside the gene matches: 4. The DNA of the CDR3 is TGTGCCAGCAGCTGGGGACTAGCGGGGGGAAGTGAGCAGTTCTTC. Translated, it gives CASSWGLAGGSEQFF.

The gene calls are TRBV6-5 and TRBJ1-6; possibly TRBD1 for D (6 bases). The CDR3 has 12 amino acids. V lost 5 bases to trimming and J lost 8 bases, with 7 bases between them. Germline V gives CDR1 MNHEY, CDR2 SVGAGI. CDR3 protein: CASSTGYSPLHF. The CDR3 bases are TGTGCCAGCAGTACAGGGTATTCACCCCTCCACTTT.

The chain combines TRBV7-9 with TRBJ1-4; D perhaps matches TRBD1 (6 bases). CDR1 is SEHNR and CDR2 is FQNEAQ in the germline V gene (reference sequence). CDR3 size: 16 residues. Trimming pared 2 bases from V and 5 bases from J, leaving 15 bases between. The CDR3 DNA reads TGTGCCAGCAGCTTAAGGTTGTGGCAGGGGAATGAAAAACTGTTTTTT. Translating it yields CASSLRLWQGNEKLFF.

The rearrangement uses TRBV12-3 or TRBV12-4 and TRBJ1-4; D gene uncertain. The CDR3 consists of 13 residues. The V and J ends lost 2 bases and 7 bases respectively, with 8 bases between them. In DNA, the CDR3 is TGTGCCAGCAGTTTATCGGGGAGTGAAAAACTGTTTTTT. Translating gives CASSLSGSEKLFF.

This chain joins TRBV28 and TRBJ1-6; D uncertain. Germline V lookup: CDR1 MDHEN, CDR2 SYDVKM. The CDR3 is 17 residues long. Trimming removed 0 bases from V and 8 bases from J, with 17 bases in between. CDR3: CASSLWRGRLTHSPLHF. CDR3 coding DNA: TGTGCCAGCAGTTTATGGCGTGGCAGACTTACGCATTCACCCCTCCACTTT.

This CDR3 reads CAISESAGGYNEQFF. The CDR3 bases are TGTGCCATCAGTGAAAGTGCGGGGGGCTACAATGAGCAGTTCTTC. The chain has TRBV10-3 and TRBJ2-1, with TRBD2 identical over 8 bases. Germline assignment: CDR1 ENHRY and CDR2 SYGVKD. The ends lost 3 bases at V and 3 bases at J; junction bases unmatched: 4. The CDR3 has 15 amino acids.

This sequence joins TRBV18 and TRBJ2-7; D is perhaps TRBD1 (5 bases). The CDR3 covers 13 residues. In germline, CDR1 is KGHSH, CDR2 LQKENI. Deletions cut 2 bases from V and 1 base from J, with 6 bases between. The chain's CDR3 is CASSPGASYEQYF. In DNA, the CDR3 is TGTGCCAGCTCACCAGGGGCGTCCTACGAGCAGTACTTC.

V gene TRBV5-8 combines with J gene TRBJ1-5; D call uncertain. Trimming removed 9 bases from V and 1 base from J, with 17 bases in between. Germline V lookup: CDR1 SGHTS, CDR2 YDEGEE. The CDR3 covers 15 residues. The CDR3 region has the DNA TGTGCCACCATATCGGAGGGTTCAAGCAATCAGCCCCAGCATTTT. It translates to CATISEGSSNQPQHF. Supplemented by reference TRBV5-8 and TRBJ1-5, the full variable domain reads EAGVTQSPTHLIKTRGQQATLRCSPISGHTSVYWYQQALGLGLQFLLWYDEGEERNRGNFPPRFSGRQFPNYSSELNVNALELEDSALYLCATISEGSSNQPQHFGDGTRLSIL.

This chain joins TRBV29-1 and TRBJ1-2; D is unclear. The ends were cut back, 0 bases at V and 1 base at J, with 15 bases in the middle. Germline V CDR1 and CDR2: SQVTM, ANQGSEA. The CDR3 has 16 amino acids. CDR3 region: CSVEDPSWSGNYGYTF. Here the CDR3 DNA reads TGCAGCGTTGAAGATCCGTCTTGGTCCGGTAACTATGGCTACACCTTC.

The CDR3 sequence is CASSSARLAGGIDEQFF. The DNA of the CDR3 is TGTGCCAGCAGCTCAGCGAGGCTAGCGGGGGGCATCGATGAGCAGTTCTTC. This sequence joins TRBV7-9 and TRBJ2-1; 11 nucleotides agree with TRBD2. The CDR3 loop spans 17 amino acids. J lost 8 bases, V lost 4 bases, and 13 bases had no gene match. Per germline, CDR1 SEHNR and CDR2 FQNEAQ (reference sequence).